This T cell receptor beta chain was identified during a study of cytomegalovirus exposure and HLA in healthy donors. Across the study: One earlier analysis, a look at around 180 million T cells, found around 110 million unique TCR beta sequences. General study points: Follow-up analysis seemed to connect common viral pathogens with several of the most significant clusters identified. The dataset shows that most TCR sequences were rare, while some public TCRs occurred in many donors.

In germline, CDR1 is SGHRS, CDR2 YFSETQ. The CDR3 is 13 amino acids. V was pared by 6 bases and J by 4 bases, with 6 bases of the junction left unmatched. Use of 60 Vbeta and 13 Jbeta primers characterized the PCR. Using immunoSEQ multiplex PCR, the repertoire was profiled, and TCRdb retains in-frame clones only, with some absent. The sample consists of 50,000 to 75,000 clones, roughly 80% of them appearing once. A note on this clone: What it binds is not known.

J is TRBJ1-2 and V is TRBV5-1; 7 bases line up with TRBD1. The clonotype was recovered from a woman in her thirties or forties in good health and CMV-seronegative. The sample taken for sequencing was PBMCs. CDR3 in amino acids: CASTLGQPYGYTF. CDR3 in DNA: TGCGCCAGCACCCTGGGACAGCCCTATGGCTACACCTTC.